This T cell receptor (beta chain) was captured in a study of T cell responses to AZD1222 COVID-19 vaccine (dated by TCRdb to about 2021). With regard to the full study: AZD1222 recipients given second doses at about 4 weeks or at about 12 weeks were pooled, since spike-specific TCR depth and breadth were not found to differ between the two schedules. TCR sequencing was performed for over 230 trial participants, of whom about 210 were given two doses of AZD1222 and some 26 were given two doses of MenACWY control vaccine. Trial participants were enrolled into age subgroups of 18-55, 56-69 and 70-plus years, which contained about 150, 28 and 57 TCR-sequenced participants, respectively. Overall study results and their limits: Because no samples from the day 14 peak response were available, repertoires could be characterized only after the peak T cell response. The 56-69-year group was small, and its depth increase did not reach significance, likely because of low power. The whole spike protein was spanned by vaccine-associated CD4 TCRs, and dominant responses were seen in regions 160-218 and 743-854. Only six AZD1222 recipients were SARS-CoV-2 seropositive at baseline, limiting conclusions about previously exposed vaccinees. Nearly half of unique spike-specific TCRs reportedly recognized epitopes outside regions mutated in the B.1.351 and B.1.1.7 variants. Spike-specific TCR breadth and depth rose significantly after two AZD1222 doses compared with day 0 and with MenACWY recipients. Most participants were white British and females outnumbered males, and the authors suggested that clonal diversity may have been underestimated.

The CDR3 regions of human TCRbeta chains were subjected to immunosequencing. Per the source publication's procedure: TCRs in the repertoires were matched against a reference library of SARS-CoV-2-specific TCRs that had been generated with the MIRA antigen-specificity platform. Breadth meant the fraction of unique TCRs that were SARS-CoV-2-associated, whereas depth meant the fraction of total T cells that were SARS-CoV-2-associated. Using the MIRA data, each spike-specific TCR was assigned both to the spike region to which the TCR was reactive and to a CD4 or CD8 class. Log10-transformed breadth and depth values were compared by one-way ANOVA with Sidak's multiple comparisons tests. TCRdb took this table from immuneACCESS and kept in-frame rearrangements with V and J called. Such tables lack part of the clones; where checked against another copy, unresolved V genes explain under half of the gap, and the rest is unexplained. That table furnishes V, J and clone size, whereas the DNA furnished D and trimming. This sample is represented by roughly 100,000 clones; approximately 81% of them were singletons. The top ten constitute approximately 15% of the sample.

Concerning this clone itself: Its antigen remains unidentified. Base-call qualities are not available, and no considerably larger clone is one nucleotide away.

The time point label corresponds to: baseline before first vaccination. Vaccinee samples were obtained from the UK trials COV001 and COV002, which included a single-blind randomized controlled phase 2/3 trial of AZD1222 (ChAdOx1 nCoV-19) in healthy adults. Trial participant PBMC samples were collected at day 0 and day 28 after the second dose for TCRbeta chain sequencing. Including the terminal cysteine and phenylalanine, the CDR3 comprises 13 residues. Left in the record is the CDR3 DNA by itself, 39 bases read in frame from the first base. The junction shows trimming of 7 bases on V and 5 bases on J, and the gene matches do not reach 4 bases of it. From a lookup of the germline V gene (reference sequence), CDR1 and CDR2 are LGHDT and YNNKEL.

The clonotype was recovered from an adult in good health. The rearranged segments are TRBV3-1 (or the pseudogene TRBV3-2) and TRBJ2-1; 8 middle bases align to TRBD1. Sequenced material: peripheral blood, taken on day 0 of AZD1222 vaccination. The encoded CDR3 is CASIPGQDNEQFF. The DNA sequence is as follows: TGTGCCAGCATCCCGGGACAGGACAATGAGCAGTTCTTC.